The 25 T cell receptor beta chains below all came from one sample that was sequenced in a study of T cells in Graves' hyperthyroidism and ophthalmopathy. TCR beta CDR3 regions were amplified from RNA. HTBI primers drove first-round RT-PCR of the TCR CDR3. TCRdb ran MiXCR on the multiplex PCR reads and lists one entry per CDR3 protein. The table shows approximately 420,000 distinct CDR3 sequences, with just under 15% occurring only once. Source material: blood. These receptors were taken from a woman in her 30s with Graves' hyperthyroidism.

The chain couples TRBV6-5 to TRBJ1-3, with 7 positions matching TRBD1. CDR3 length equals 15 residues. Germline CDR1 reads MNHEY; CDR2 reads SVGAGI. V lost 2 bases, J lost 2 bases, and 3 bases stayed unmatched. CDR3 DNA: TGTGCCAGCAGTTACCGTGGGACAGCTGGAAACACCATATATTTT. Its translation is CASSYRGTAGNTIYF.

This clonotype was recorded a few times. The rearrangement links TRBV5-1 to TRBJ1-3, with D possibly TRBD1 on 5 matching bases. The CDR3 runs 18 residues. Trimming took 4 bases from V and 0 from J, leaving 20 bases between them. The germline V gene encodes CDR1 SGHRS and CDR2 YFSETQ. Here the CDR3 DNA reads TGCGCCAGCAGCGGACCGAACACCGGGACTGTCTCTGGAAACACCATATATTTT. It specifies CASSGPNTGTVSGNTIYF.

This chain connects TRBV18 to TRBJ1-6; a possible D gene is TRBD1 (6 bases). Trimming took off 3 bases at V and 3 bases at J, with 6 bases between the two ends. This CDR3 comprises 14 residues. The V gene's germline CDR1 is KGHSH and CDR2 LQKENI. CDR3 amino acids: CASSPTGYNSPLHF. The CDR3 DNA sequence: TGTGCCAGCTCACCGACAGGCTATAATTCACCCCTCCACTTT. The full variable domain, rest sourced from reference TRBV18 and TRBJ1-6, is NAGVMQNPRHLVRRRGQEARLRCSPMKGHSHVYWYRQLPEEGLKFMVYLQKENIIDESGMPKERFSAEFPKEGPSILRIQQVVRGDSAAYFCASSPTGYNSPLHFGNGTRLTVT.

CDR3 in amino acids: CASSRDRHTDTQYF. In nucleotides, the CDR3 is TGTGCCAGCAGTAGGGACAGGCACACAGATACGCAGTATTTT. This chain uses TRBV12-3 or TRBV12-4 with TRBJ2-3; 8 bases line up with TRBD1. Germline trimming cut 5 bases from V and 2 bases from J; bases unmatched to any gene: 3. The CDR3 contains 14 residues.

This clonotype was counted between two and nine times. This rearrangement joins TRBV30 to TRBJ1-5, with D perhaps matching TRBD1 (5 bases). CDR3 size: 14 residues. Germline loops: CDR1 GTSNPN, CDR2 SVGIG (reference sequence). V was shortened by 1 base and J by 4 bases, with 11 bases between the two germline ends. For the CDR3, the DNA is TGTGCCTGGAGTGGAGGGGCCGGGAATCAGCCCCAGCATTTT. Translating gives CAWSGGAGNQPQHF.

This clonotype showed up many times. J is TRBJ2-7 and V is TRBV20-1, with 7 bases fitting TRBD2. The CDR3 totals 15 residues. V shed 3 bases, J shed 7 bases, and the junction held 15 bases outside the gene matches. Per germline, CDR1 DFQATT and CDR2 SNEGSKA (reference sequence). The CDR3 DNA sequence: TGCAGTGCTAGGAAACTAGCGCGATGGCAGGGAGAGCAGTACTTC. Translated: CSARKLARWQGEQYF.

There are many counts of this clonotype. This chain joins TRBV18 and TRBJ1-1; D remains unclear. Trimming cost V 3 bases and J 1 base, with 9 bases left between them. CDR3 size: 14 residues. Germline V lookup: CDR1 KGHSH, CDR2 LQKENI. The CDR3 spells CASSPVQKNTEAFF. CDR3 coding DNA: TGTGCCAGCTCACCGGTCCAGAAGAACACTGAAGCTTTCTTT. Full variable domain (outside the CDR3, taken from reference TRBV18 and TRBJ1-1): NAGVMQNPRHLVRRRGQEARLRCSPMKGHSHVYWYRQLPEEGLKFMVYLQKENIIDESGMPKERFSAEFPKEGPSILRIQQVVRGDSAAYFCASSPVQKNTEAFFGQGTRLTVV.

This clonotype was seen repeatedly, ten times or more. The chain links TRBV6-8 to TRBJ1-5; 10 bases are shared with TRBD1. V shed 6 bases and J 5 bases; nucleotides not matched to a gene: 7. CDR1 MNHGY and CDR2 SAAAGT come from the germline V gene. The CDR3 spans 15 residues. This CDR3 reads CASSLDRGEDQPQHF. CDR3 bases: TGTGCCAGCAGCCTGGACAGGGGGGAGGATCAGCCCCAGCATTTT.

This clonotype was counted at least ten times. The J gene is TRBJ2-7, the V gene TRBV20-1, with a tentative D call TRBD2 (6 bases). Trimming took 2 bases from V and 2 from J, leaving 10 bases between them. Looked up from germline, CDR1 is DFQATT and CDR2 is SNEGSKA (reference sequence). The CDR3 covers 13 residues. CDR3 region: CSARSSVTYEQYF. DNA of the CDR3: TGCAGTGCTAGATCTAGCGTTACCTACGAGCAGTACTTC.

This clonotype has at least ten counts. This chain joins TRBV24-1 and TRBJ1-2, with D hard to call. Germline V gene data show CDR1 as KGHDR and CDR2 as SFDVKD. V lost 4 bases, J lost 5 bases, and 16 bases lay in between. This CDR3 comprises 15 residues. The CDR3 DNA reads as TGTGCCACCAGTGACGATGGAGGCTCGACGTATGGCTACACCTTC. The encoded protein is CATSDDGGSTYGYTF.

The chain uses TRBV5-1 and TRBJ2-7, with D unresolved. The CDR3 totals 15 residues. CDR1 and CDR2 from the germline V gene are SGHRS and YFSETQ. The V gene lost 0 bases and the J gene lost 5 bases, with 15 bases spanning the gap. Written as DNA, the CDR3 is TGCGCCAGCAGCTTGGCCCTCACCTCCCTTCACGAGCAGTACTTC. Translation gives CASSLALTSLHEQYF. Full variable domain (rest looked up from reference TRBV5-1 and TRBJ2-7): KAGVTQTPRYLIKTRGQQVTLSCSPISGHRSVSWYQQTPGQGLQFLFEYFSETQRNKGNFPGRFSGRQFSNSRSEMNVSTLELGDSALYLCASSLALTSLHEQYFGPGTRLTVT.

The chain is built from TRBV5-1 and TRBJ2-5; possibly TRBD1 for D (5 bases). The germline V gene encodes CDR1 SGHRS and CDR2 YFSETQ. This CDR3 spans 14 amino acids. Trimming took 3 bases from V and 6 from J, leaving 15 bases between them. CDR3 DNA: TGCGCCAGCAGCTATGCCGAGACAGATAAGACCCAGTACTTC. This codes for CASSYAETDKTQYF.

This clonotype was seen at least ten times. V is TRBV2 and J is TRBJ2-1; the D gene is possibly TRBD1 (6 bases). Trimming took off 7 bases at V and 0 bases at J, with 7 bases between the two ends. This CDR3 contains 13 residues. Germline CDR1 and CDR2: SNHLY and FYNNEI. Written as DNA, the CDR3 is TGTGCCAGCAACAGGGACTCCTACAATGAGCAGTTCTTC. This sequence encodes CASNRDSYNEQFF.

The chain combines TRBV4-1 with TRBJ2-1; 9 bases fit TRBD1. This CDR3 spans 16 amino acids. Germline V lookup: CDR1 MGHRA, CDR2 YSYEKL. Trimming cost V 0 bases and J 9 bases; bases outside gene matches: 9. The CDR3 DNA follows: TGCGCCAGCAGCCAAGACGGACAGGGGCGCGGAGGTGAGCAGTTCTTC. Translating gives CASSQDGQGRGGEQFF.

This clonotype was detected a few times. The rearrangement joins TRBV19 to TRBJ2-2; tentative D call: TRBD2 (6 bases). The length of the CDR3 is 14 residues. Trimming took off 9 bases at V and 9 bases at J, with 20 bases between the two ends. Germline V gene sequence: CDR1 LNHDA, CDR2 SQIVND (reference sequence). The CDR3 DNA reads TGTGCCAGCCGTCAAGCGGGTGAAATCAGGGAGCTGTTTTTT. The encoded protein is CASRQAGEIRELFF.

In DNA form, the CDR3 reads TGTGCCAGCTCTGGGGCAGGAGTCTACAATGAGCAGTTCTTC. It encodes CASSGAGVYNEQFF. This sequence joins TRBV27 and TRBJ2-1; a possible D gene is TRBD1 (5 bases). The CDR3 runs to 14 residues. The V gene's germline CDR1 is MNHEY and CDR2 SMNVEV (reference sequence). Trimming took off 8 bases at V and 3 bases at J, with 14 bases between the two ends.

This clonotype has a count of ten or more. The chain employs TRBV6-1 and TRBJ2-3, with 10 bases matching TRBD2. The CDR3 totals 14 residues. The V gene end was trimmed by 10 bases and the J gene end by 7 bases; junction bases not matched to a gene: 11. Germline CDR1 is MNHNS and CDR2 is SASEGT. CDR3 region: CAITGGSGRNTQYF. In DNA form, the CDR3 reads TGTGCCATCACGGGGGGTAGCGGGAGGAATACGCAGTATTTT.

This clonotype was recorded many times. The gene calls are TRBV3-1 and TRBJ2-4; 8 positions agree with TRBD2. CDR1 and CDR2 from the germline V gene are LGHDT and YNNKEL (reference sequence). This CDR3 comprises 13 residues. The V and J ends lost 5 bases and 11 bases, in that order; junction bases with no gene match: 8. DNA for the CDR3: TGTGCCAGCAGCTCTACTAGCGGCTTTGTTCAGTACTTC. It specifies CASSSTSGFVQYF. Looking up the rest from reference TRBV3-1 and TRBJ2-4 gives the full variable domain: DTAVSQTPKYLVTQMGNDKSIKCEQNLGHDTMYWYKQDSKKFLKIMFSYNNKELIINETVPNRFSPKSPDKAHLNLHINSLELGDSAVYFCASSSTSGFVQYFGAGTRLSVL.

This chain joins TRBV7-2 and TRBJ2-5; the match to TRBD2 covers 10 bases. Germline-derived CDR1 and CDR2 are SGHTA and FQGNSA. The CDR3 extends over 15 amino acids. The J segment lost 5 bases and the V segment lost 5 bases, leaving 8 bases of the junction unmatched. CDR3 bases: TGTGCCAGCAGCATCTTAGCGGGAGGAAGGGAGACCCAGTACTTC. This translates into CASSILAGGRETQYF. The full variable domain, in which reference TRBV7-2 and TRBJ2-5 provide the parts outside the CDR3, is GAGVSQSPSNKVTEKGKDVELRCDPISGHTALYWYRQSLGQGLEFLIYFQGNSAPDKSGLPSDRFSAERTGGSVSTLTIQRTQQEDSAVYLCASSILAGGRETQYFGPGTRLLVL.

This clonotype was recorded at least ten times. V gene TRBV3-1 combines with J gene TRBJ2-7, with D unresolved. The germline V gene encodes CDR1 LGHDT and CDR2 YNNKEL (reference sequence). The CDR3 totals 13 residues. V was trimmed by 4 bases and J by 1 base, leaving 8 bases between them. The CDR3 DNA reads TGTGCCAGCAGCCTACAGATTTCCTACGAGCAGTACTTC. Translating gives CASSLQISYEQYF.

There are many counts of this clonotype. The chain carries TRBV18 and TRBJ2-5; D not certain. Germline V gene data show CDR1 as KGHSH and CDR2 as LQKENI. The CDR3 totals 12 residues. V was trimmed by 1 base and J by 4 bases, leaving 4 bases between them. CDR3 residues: CASSPLGETQYF. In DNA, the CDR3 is TGTGCCAGCTCACCACTGGGAGAGACCCAGTACTTC.

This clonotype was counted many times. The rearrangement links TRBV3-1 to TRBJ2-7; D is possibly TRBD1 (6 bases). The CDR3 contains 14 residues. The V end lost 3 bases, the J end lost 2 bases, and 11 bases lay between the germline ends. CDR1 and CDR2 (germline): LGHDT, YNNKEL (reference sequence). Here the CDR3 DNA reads TGTGCCAGCAGCCACGCAGGGGTCGCCTACGAGCAGTACTTC. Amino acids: CASSHAGVAYEQYF.

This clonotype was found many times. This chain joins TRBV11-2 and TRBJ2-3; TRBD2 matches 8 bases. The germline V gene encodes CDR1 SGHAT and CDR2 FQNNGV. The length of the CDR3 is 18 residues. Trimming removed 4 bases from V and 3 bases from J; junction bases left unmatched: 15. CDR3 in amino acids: CASSSKREPRLGTDTQYF. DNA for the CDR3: TGTGCCAGCAGCTCCAAGCGGGAGCCGCGTCTCGGGACAGATACGCAGTATTTT.

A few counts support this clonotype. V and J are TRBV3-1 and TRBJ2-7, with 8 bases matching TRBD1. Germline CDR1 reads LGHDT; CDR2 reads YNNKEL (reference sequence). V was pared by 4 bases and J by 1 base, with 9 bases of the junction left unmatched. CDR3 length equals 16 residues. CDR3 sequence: CASSRLPGTGSYEQYF. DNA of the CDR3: TGTGCCAGCAGCCGCCTACCCGGGACAGGTTCCTACGAGCAGTACTTC.

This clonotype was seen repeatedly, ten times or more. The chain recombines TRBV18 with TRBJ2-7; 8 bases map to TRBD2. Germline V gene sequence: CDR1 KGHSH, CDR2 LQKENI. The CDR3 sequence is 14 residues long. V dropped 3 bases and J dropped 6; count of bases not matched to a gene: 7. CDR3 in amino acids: CASSPLKAGAEQYF. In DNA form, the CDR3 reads TGTGCCAGCTCACCTTTAAAAGCGGGGGCCGAGCAGTACTTC.